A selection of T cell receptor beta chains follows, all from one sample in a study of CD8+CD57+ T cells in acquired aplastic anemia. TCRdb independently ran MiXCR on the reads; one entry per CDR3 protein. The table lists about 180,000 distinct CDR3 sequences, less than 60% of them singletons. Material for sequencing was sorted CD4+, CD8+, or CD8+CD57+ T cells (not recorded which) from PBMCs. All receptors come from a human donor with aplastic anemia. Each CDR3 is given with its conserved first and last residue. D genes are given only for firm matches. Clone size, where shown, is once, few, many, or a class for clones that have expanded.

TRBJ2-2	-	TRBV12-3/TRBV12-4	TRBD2	CASSSPKVMAGGQYGELCF	TGTGCCAGCAGTTCCCCCAAGGTGATGGCGGGGGGCCAATACGGGGAGCTGTGTTTT
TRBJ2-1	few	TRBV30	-	CAWDLGFSSYNEQFF	TGTGCCTGGGATCTGGGATTCAGCTCCTACAATGAGCAGTTCTTC
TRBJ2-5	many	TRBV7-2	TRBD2	CASSPLAGGGVGTQYF	TGTGCCAGCAGCCCCCTAGCGGGAGGGGGAGTTGGGACCCAGTACTTC
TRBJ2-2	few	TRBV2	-	CASRRPDNTGELFF	TGTGCCAGCAGGAGGCCCGATAACACCGGGGAGCTGTTTTTT
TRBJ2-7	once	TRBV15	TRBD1	CATSRARGTGGAEQYF	TGTGCCACCAGCAGGGCGCGGGGGACAGGGGGTGCCGAGCAGTACTTC
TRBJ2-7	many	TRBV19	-	CASKVDRTGSEQYF	TGTGCCAGTAAAGTAGACCGGACGGGATCCGAGCAGTACTTC
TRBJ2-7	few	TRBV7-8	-	CASSFSAGYEQYF	TGTGCCAGCAGCTTCTCCGCCGGATACGAGCAGTACTTC
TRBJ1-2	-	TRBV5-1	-	CASSLALANYGYTF	TGCGCCAGCAGCTTGGCCTTGGCTAACTATGGCTACACCTTC
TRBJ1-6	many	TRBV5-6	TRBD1	CASSGTWGQGNSPLHF	TGTGCCAGCAGCGGGACATGGGGACAGGGTAATTCACCCCTCCACTTT
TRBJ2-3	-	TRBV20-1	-	CSARVGENTDTQYF	TGCAGTGCTAGAGTGGGGGAGAACACAGATACGCAGTATTTT
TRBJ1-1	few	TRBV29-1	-	CSADLNRANTEAFF	TGCAGCGCCGACCTTAATCGCGCGAACACTGAAGCTTTCTTT
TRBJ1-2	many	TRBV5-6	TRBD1	CASSADRGNYGYTF	TGTGCCAGCAGCGCGGACAGGGGGAACTATGGCTACACCTTC
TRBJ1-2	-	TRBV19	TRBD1	CASRDRGRNGYTF	TGTGCCAGTAGGGACAGGGGACGCAACGGCTACACCTTC
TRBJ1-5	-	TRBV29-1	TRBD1	CSAGQGANQPQHF	TGCAGCGCAGGACAGGGGGCAAATCAGCCCCAGCATTTT